What follows are 7 T cell receptor beta chains derived from one specimen sequenced in a study of blood T cell repertoires in COVID-19. The method was immunoSEQ multiplex PCR; TCRdb's version includes in-frame clones alone and lacks a portion of them. The data show roughly 100,000 clones, with approximately 88% seen just once and about 12% held by the top ten. The source material was peripheral blood. The receptors derive from a human donor in a cohort sampled during active COVID-19.

The chain employs TRBV19 and TRBJ1-2; 8 positions agree with TRBD1. V shed 5 bases, J shed 6 bases, and the junction held 5 bases outside the gene matches. CDR3 size: 13 residues. Germline values: CDR1 LNHDA, CDR2 SQIVND (reference sequence). The CDR3, as DNA: TGTGCCAGTAGTCCCAGGGGGCGCGATGGCTACACCTTC. It specifies CASSPRGRDGYTF. Full variable domain (missing parts from reference TRBV19 and TRBJ1-2): DGGITQSPKYLFRKEGQNVTLSCEQNLNHDAMYWYRQDPGQGLRLIYYSQIVNDFQKGDIAEGYSVSREKKESFPLTVTSAQKNPTAFYLCASSPRGRDGYTFGSGTRLTVV.

The gene calls are TRBV11-3 and TRBJ1-6; D is uncertain. The germline V and J ends were trimmed by 4 bases and 4 bases, with 5 bases remaining between them. The CDR3 covers 13 residues. CDR1 SGHNT and CDR2 YENEEA come from the germline V gene. As DNA, the CDR3 is TGTGCCAGCAGCTGGACTTATAATTCACCCCTCCACTTT. It yields the protein CASSWTYNSPLHF.

CDR3 sequence (DNA): TGTGCCAGCAGTGCAGAGGGGGGGACCGAAGCTTTCTTT. This translates into CASSAEGGTEAFF. V usage is TRBV6-4 and J usage is TRBJ1-1, with a weak D call TRBD1 (6 bases). The ends were cut back, 4 bases at V and 8 bases at J, with 14 bases in the middle. CDR3 size: 13 residues. The germline CDR1 and CDR2 sequences are MRHNA and SNTAGT.

The CDR3, as DNA: TGTGCCAGCAGTGACATCGGGGGGAGCTACAATGAGCAGTTCTTC. Translation gives CASSDIGGSYNEQFF. The chain carries TRBV2 and TRBJ2-1; TRBD2 agrees at 7 bases. Per the germline V gene, CDR1 is SNHLY and CDR2 is FYNNEI. V shed 3 bases, J shed 3 bases, and the junction held 5 bases outside the gene matches. This CDR3 has 15 amino acids.

This rearrangement joins TRBV30 to TRBJ2-3, with 14 bases identical to TRBD2. The germline V gene has CDR1 GTSNPN and CDR2 SVGIG (reference sequence). V trimming: 8 bases; J trimming: 6 bases; junction bases outside the gene matches: 7. The CDR3 runs 14 residues. The CDR3 sequence is CARGLAGGSDTQYF. The CDR3 nucleotides are TGTGCCCGTGGACTAGCGGGGGGTTCGGATACGCAGTATTTT.

V usage is TRBV15 and J usage is TRBJ2-3; 11 nucleotides line up with TRBD2. After removal of 1 base from V and 1 base from J, the junction contained 13 bases not matched to a gene. The germline V gene encodes CDR1 LNHNV and CDR2 YYDKDF (reference sequence). The CDR3 loop spans 20 amino acids. The CDR3 nucleotides read TGTGCCACCAGCAGAGCTATGAGTAGCGGGGGGGCTCGGGGCACAGATACGCAGTATTTT. Its translation: CATSRAMSSGGARGTDTQYF.

The rearrangement links TRBV5-4 to TRBJ1-1; D is perhaps TRBD1 (6 bases). The V gene lost 1 base and the J gene lost 4 bases, with 11 bases spanning the gap. Germline assignment: CDR1 SGHNT and CDR2 YYREEE (reference sequence). This CDR3 region has 14 residues. The CDR3 loop reads CASSLQGLATEAFF. The DNA for the CDR3 is TGTGCCAGCAGCTTGCAGGGGTTGGCCACTGAAGCTTTCTTT.